The 8 T cell receptor beta chains below come from one sample, sequenced in a study of blood T cell repertoires in COVID-19. Clones were sequenced by immunoSEQ multiplex PCR, and TCRdb holds only the in-frame ones, with some missing. Of tens of thousands of clones in the sample, around 88% are singletons; the top ten hold about 7%. Sequenced sample: peripheral blood. All receptors derive from an elderly woman with acute or convalescent COVID-19.

V is TRBV27 and J is TRBJ1-6, with D perhaps matching TRBD1 (5 bases). Germline V gene data show CDR1 as MNHEY and CDR2 as SMNVEV (reference sequence). The CDR3 contains 14 residues. The V end lost 6 bases, the J end lost 7 bases, and 13 bases lay between the germline ends. CDR3 protein: CASRGLPGNSPLHF. Written as DNA, the CDR3 is TGTGCCAGCAGGGGACTCCCAGGGAATTCACCCCTCCACTTT.

A few counts support this clone. The chain joins TRBV7-9 to TRBJ2-1; a weak D match, TRBD2 (7 bases). Trimming removed 5 bases from V and 9 bases from J, with 11 bases in between. Per the germline V gene, CDR1 is SEHNR and CDR2 is FQNEAQ (reference sequence). The CDR3 length is 12 residues. In nucleotides, the CDR3 is TGTGCCAGCAGCGTGAGGGGGGGTGAGCAGTTCTTC. Protein sequence: CASSVRGGEQFF.

V is TRBV18 and J is TRBJ2-7, with unresolved D. Germline loops: CDR1 KGHSH, CDR2 LQKENI. Trimming removed 4 bases at V and 5 bases at J, with 24 bases between. The CDR3 extends over 17 amino acids. The CDR3 region is CASSLQPARSTGNEQYF. CDR3 in DNA: TGTGCCAGCTCACTTCAACCGGCTCGCTCGACGGGTAACGAGCAGTACTTC.

The chain recombines TRBV11-2 with TRBJ2-3; TRBD1 might be the D (5 bases). V shed 0 bases and J shed 7 bases, with 17 bases lying between them. CDR3 length: 16 amino acids. Germline CDR1 is SGHAT and CDR2 is FQNNGV. The CDR3 is CASSLDGRRASYTQYF. CDR3 nucleotides: TGTGCCAGCAGCTTAGATGGTCGCAGGGCGAGTTATACGCAGTATTTT.

The chain combines TRBV7-9 with TRBJ2-3, with a weak D call TRBD2 (6 bases). CDR1 SEHNR and CDR2 FQNEAQ come from the germline V gene (reference sequence). The CDR3 consists of 17 residues. The V and J ends lost 5 bases and 1 base respectively, with 19 bases between them. The CDR3 loop reads CASSPPGGGLGTDTQYF. DNA of the CDR3: TGTGCCAGCAGCCCGCCCGGTGGGGGGTTGGGCACAGATACGCAGTATTTT.

This clone has more than one count but fewer than ten. The chain recombines TRBV3-1 (or the pseudogene TRBV3-2) with TRBJ2-1, with D uncertain. CDR1 and CDR2 from the germline V gene are LGHDT and YNNKEL (reference sequence). The V end lost 0 bases, the J end lost 10 bases, and 10 bases lay between the germline ends. This CDR3 has 13 amino acids. CDR3 in amino acids: CASSQDFWAEQFF. CDR3 sequence (DNA): TGTGCCAGCAGCCAAGATTTTTGGGCGGAGCAGTTCTTC.

The chain joins TRBV30 to TRBJ1-1, with D possibly being TRBD1 (5 bases). Germline V lookup: CDR1 GTSNPN, CDR2 SVGIG (reference sequence). Trimming took 3 bases from V and 0 from J, leaving 14 bases between them. The CDR3 has 15 residues. CDR3: CAWRGREGLNTEAFF. As DNA, the CDR3 is TGTGCCTGGAGAGGAAGGGAGGGGTTGAACACTGAAGCTTTCTTT.

The chain couples TRBV18 to TRBJ1-1, with D possibly matching TRBD1 (5 bases). Germline-derived CDR1 and CDR2 are KGHSH and LQKENI. V was shortened by 3 bases and J by 1 base, with 12 bases between the two germline ends. This CDR3 is 15 amino acids long. The CDR3 DNA reads as TGTGCCAGCTCACCCCCCCAGGGCCCGAACACTGAAGCTTTCTTT. Protein: CASSPPQGPNTEAFF. The complete variable domain, with remaining parts taken from reference TRBV18 and TRBJ1-1, reads NAGVMQNPRHLVRRRGQEARLRCSPMKGHSHVYWYRQLPEEGLKFMVYLQKENIIDESGMPKERFSAEFPKEGPSILRIQQVVRGDSAAYFCASSPPQGPNTEAFFGQGTRLTVV.